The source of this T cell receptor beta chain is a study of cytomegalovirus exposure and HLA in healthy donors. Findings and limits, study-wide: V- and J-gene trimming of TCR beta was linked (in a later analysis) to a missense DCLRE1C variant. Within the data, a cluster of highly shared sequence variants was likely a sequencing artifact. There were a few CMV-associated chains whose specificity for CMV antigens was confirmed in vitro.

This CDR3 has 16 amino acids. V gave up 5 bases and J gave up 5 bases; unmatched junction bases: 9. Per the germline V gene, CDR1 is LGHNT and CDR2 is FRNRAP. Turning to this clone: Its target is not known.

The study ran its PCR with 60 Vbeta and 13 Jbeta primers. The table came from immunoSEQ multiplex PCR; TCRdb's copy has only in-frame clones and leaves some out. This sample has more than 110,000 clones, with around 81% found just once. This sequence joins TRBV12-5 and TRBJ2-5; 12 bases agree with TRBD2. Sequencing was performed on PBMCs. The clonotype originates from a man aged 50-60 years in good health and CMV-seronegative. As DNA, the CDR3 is TGTGCTAGTGGTACCGGACTAGCGGGACTCCGCGAGACCCAGTACTTC. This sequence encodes CASGTGLAGLRETQYF.